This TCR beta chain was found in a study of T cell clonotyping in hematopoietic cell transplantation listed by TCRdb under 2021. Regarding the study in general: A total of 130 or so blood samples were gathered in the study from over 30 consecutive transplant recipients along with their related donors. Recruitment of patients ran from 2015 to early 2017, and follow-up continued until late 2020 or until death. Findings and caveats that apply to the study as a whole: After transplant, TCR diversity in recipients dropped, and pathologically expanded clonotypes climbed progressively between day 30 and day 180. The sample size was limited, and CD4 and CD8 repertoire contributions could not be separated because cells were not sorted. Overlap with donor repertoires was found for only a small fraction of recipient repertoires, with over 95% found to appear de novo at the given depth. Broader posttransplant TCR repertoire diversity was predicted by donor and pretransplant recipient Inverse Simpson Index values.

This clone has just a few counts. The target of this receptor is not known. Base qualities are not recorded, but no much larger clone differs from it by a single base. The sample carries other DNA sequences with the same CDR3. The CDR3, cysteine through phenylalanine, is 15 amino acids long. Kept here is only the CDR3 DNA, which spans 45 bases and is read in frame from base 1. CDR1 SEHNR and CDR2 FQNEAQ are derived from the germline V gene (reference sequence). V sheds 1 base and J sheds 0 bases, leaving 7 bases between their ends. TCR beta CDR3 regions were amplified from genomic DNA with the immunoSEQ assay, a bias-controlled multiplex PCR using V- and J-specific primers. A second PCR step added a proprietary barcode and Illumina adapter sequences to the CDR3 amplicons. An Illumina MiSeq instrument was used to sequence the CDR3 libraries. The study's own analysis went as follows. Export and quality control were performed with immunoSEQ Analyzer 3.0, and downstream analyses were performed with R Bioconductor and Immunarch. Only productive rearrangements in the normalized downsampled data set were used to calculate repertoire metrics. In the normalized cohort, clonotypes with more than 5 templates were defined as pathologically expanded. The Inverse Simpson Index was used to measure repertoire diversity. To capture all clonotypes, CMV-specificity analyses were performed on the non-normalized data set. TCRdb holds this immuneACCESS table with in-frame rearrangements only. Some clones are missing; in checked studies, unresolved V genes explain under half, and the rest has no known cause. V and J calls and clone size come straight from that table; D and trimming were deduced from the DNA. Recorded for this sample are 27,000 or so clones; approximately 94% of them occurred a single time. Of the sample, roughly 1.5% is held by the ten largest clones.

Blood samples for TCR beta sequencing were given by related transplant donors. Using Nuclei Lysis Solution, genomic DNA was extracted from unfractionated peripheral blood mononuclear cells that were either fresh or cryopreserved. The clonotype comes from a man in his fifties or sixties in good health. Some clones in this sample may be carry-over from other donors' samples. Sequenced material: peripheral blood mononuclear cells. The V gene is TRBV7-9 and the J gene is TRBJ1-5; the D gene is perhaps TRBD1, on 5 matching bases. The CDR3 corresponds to CASSLGGYSNQPQHF. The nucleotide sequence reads TGTGCCAGCAGCTTAGGGGGGTATAGCAATCAGCCCCAGCATTTT.